Each of the 23 T cell receptor beta chains below was sequenced from the same sample in a study of T cell responses to AZD1222 COVID-19 vaccine. Produced via immunoSEQ multiplex PCR; TCRdb's table is partial and in-frame only. Among 77,000 or so clones listed, more than 80% were seen once. The sequences come from peripheral blood, collected on day 0 of AZD1222 vaccination. These receptors were taken from an adult in good health.

The chain combines TRBV6-5 with TRBJ2-5; D ambiguous. Germline CDR1 and CDR2: MNHEY and SVGAGI. The CDR3 totals 13 residues. Trimming removed 5 bases at V and 5 bases at J, with 12 bases between. The CDR3 sequence is CASSKEQSETQYF. The CDR3 DNA is TGTGCCAGCAGTAAGGAGCAGAGCGAGACCCAGTACTTC.

In its sample, this clone was seen once. The chain recombines TRBV2 with TRBJ2-5; D not resolved. The CDR3 consists of 14 residues. Germline V gives CDR1 SNHLY, CDR2 FYNNEI. V was trimmed by 2 bases and J by 5 bases, leaving 12 bases between them. The CDR3 DNA is TGTGCCAGCAGTGAATGGGGTAGCAGGGAGACCCAGTACTTC. Its protein product is CASSEWGSRETQYF.

V gene TRBV5-6 combines with J gene TRBJ1-1; D gene ambiguous. This CDR3 has 16 amino acids. Germline V lookup: CDR1 SGHDT, CDR2 YYEEEE. With 0 bases removed from V and 0 bases from J, the gap between germline ends came to 12 bases. The CDR3 sequence: CASSLVGATLNTEAFF. In DNA, the CDR3 is TGTGCCAGCAGCTTGGTAGGTGCTACCTTGAACACTGAAGCTTTCTTT.

The V call is TRBV7-9, the J call TRBJ2-1; 9 bases are shared with TRBD2. The germline gives CDR1 SEHNR, CDR2 FQNEAQ (reference sequence). The V and J ends lost 5 bases and 3 bases, in that order; junction bases with no gene match: 14. This CDR3 is 18 amino acids long. Written as DNA, the CDR3 is TGTGCCAGCAGCCACCTGTCGGGCGGGAGGGCAATCTACAATGAGCAGTTCTTC. Translation: CASSHLSGGRAIYNEQFF.

The chain joins TRBV13 to TRBJ1-1, with unresolved D. This CDR3 comprises 14 residues. Germline V gene lookup returns CDR1 PRHDT and CDR2 FYEKMQ (reference sequence). Trimming took 5 bases from V and 0 from J, leaving 10 bases between them. CDR3 nucleotide sequence: TGTGCCAGCAGCCACGGTGCGGTGAACACTGAAGCTTTCTTT. Residues: CASSHGAVNTEAFF.

Concerning this clone: The sample has other DNA sequences that encode this CDR3 too. The V gene is TRBV11-3, the J gene TRBJ2-2, with no clear D. CDR1 is SGHNT and CDR2 is YENEEA in the germline V gene. Trimming pared 1 base from V and 0 bases from J, leaving 3 bases between. CDR3 length equals 14 residues. CDR3 nucleotides: TGTGCCAGCAGCTTAGTAGCGAACACCGGGGAGCTGTTTTTT. Residues: CASSLVANTGELFF.

The chain has TRBV11-1 and TRBJ2-2; D remains ambiguous. V was cut by 3 bases and J by 0 bases, with 11 bases left in between. CDR1 is SGHAT and CDR2 is FQDESV in the germline V gene (reference sequence). The CDR3 totals 16 residues. CDR3 coding DNA: TGTGCCAGCAGCTTCTTGCAGCCGCCGAACACCGGGGAGCTGTTTTTT. Amino acid sequence: CASSFLQPPNTGELFF.

This chain uses TRBV7-8 with TRBJ2-5; weak D call: TRBD2 (6 bases). Germline V gene data show CDR1 as SGHVS and CDR2 as FQNEAQ. Trimming cost V 4 bases and J 6 bases, with 15 bases left between them. CDR3 length equals 14 residues. Here the CDR3 DNA reads TGTGCCAGCAGCTCCACTACTAGCTTAAAGACCCAGTACTTC. Translation gives CASSSTTSLKTQYF.

The chain is built from TRBV9 and TRBJ1-5; unclear D gene. Trimming left V 0 bases short and J 5 bases short, with 6 bases between. Germline lookup yields CDR1 SGDLS and CDR2 YYNGEE. This CDR3 is 13 amino acids long. The CDR3 loop reads CASSVAPDQPQHF. CDR3 nucleotides: TGTGCCAGCAGCGTAGCCCCAGATCAGCCCCAGCATTTT.

The chain uses TRBV5-1 and TRBJ2-2; 10 bases are shared with TRBD2. The CDR3 contains 15 residues. The V segment lost 1 base and the J segment 7 bases; nucleotides outside the gene matches: 4. CDR1 and CDR2 from the germline V gene are SGHRS and YFSETQ. CDR3 nucleotides: TGCGCCAGCAGCTTGCTAGCGGGAGAAGTCGGGGAGCTGTTTTTT. This sequence encodes CASSLLAGEVGELFF. Complete variable domain (other parts from reference TRBV5-1 and TRBJ2-2): KAGVTQTPRYLIKTRGQQVTLSCSPISGHRSVSWYQQTPGQGLQFLFEYFSETQRNKGNFPGRFSGRQFSNSRSEMNVSTLELGDSALYLCASSLLAGEVGELFFGEGSRLTVL.

The chain has TRBV13 and TRBJ2-7; D may be TRBD1 (6 bases). Germline CDR1 and CDR2: PRHDT and FYEKMQ (reference sequence). This CDR3 is 13 amino acids long. V lost 8 bases and J 7 bases, leaving 18 bases between the germline ends. For the CDR3, the DNA is TGTGCCAGCCAGGGGCAGATTCCTCGTGAGCAGTACTTC. It encodes CASQGQIPREQYF.

This CDR3 is CASSDEQGSNEKLFF. The CDR3 nucleotides are TGTGCCAGCAGTGACGAACAGGGGTCTAATGAAAAACTGTTTTTT. The rearrangement uses TRBV2 and TRBJ1-4; 7 bases are shared with TRBD1. The CDR3 has 15 amino acids. V lost 3 bases and J lost 3; bases outside the gene matches: 4. Germline V gene lookup returns CDR1 SNHLY and CDR2 FYNNEI.

The CDR3 DNA reads as TGTGCCAGCAGCGTGTCATGGGGGCGCGGTAACACCATATATTTT. It is translated as CASSVSWGRGNTIYF. The chain combines TRBV11-2 with TRBJ1-3; D is perhaps TRBD1 (6 bases). V was pared by 5 bases and J by 7 bases, with 18 bases between. The CDR3 is 15 residues long. From germline, CDR1 is SGHAT and CDR2 FQNNGV.

The gene calls are TRBV6-1 and TRBJ2-5; D is undetermined. Trimming pared 1 base from V and 4 bases from J, leaving 16 bases between. Germline V gene data show CDR1 as MNHNS and CDR2 as SASEGT. This CDR3 has 16 amino acids. CDR3: CASSEGSLLSGETQYF. CDR3 DNA: TGTGCCAGCAGTGAAGGGTCCCTACTAAGTGGAGAGACCCAGTACTTC.

The J gene is TRBJ2-1, the V gene TRBV6-2 or TRBV6-3, with D possibly TRBD2 on 7 matching bases. The CDR3 contains 16 residues. V lost 2 bases, J lost 4 bases, and 15 bases lay in between. CDR1 MNHEY and CDR2 SVGEGT come from the germline V gene. CDR3 region: CASSYGGAGPYNEQFF. DNA of the CDR3: TGTGCCAGCAGTTACGGGGGGGCGGGACCTTACAATGAGCAGTTCTTC.

The chain combines TRBV28 with TRBJ1-5; TRBD1 might be the D (5 bases). Germline loops: CDR1 MDHEN, CDR2 SYDVKM. V was pared by 2 bases and J by 0 bases, with 14 bases between. The CDR3 is 17 amino acids. CDR3 loop: CASSLLVLGDSNQPQHF. The CDR3 DNA is TGTGCCAGCAGTTTACTTGTCCTAGGGGATAGCAATCAGCCCCAGCATTTT.

The chain employs TRBV2 and TRBJ2-6; 7 bases are shared with TRBD2. This CDR3 spans 18 amino acids. The trim removed 7 bases at V and 0 bases at J, leaving 12 bases unmatched. Germline CDR1 SNHLY, CDR2 FYNNEI. CDR3 in amino acids: CASILPGGGISGANVLTF. In DNA form, the CDR3 reads TGTGCCAGCATCCTCCCTGGGGGGGGTATCTCTGGGGCCAACGTCCTGACTTTC. The full variable domain, its missing parts supplied by reference TRBV2 and TRBJ2-6, is EPEVTQTPSHQVTQMGQEVILRCVPISNHLYFYWYRQILGQKVEFLVSFYNNEISEKSEIFDDQFSVERPDGSNFTLKIRSTKLEDSAMYFCASILPGGGISGANVLTFGAGSRLTVL.

V usage is TRBV5-1 and J usage is TRBJ2-3, with 7 positions matching TRBD1. With V trimmed by 0 bases and J by 7 bases, 8 bases remained unmatched. The CDR3 is 15 residues long. From germline, CDR1 is SGHRS and CDR2 YFSETQ. This chain's CDR3 is CASSLGDRDRNTQYF. The DNA of the CDR3 is TGCGCCAGCAGCTTGGGAGACAGGGACAGAAATACGCAGTATTTT.

The J gene is TRBJ2-3, the V gene TRBV6-4; 7 positions match TRBD2. The germline gives CDR1 MRHNA, CDR2 SNTAGT. V shed 10 bases, J shed 1 base, and the junction held 5 bases outside the gene matches. CDR3 size: 13 residues. CDR3 amino acids: CATRDYRTDTQYF. CDR3 nucleotides: TGTGCCACCAGGGACTACCGCACAGATACGCAGTATTTT.

The rearrangement links TRBV29-1 to TRBJ1-4; 9 bases are a match to TRBD1. The germline V gene has CDR1 SQVTM and CDR2 ANQGSEA. Losses at the gene ends were 3 bases for V and 10 bases for J; bases not matched to a gene: 6. The CDR3 contains 13 residues. The CDR3 protein is CSVDRTGEGKLFF. The CDR3 region has the DNA TGCAGCGTTGACAGGACAGGGGAGGGAAAACTGTTTTTT.

V and J are TRBV5-8 and TRBJ2-1; 13 bases agree with TRBD2. This CDR3 is 17 amino acids long. Germline CDR1 is SGHTS and CDR2 is YDEGEE. The junction had 11 bases not matched to a gene; V was cut back by 5 bases and J by 6 bases. CDR3 protein: CASSSAGTSGTGNEQFF. CDR3 nucleotides: TGTGCCAGCAGTAGCGCCGGGACTAGCGGGACCGGCAATGAGCAGTTCTTC. Based on the CDR3 plus reference TRBV5-8 and TRBJ2-1, the full variable domain is EAGVTQSPTHLIKTRGQQATLRCSPISGHTSVYWYQQALGLGLQFLLWYDEGEERNRGNFPPRFSGRQFPNYSSELNVNALELEDSALYLCASSSAGTSGTGNEQFFGPGTRLTVL.

The sample holds a few counts of this clone. The chain is built from TRBV5-1 and TRBJ2-2; 10 positions agree with TRBD2. V was clipped by 2 bases and J by 3 bases; unmatched bases: 1. From germline, CDR1 is SGHRS and CDR2 YFSETQ. The CDR3 length is 15 residues. The CDR3 reads CASSFTSGDTGELFF. CDR3 bases: TGCGCCAGCAGCTTCACTAGCGGGGACACCGGGGAGCTGTTTTTT.

The table lists this clone with a count of one. V usage is TRBV5-1 and J usage is TRBJ1-3; perhaps TRBD1 as D (6 bases). V lost 3 bases to trimming and J lost 0 bases, with 10 bases between them. Germline values: CDR1 SGHRS, CDR2 YFSETQ. The CDR3 has 15 amino acids. CDR3 loop: CASSSQQGSGNTIYF. The CDR3 DNA reads as TGCGCCAGCAGCTCTCAACAGGGCTCTGGAAACACCATATATTTT. Using reference TRBV5-1 and TRBJ1-3 for the parts outside the CDR3, the full variable domain is KAGVTQTPRYLIKTRGQQVTLSCSPISGHRSVSWYQQTPGQGLQFLFEYFSETQRNKGNFPGRFSGRQFSNSRSEMNVSTLELGDSALYLCASSSQQGSGNTIYFGEGSWLTVV.